This entry features one TCR beta chain sequence. Germline V gene lookup returns CDR1 SGHTA and CDR2 FQGNSA. Trimming took 8 bases from V and 7 from J, leaving 11 bases between them. CDR3 size: 11 residues. The record originates from a study of blood T cell repertoires in COVID-19. Whole-study context: Sites in the United States, Italy and Spain provided acute and convalescent COVID-19 samples.

As handled by the study authors: Amplification from reference gene primers served as the basis for estimated nucleated cell counts. Sequencing used immunoSEQ multiplex PCR; TCRdb keeps in-frame clones, though not all of them. V and J calls and clone size follow that table, whereas D and trimming were derived from the DNA. This repertoire shows roughly 220,000 clones, roughly 81% found once; its top ten account for around 2.9%. Sequenced material: peripheral blood. This receptor was identified in a man aged 50 or older who had recovered from COVID-19. The chain uses TRBV7-2 and TRBJ2-5; the D gene is possibly TRBD1 (5 bases). The CDR3 is CASAATGTQYF. CDR3 nucleotide sequence: TGTGCCAGCGCAGCCACAGGGACCCAGTACTTC.